This TCR beta chain was sequenced in a study of blood T cell repertoires in COVID-19. About the research overall: T cells, B-cell-depleted T cells, or PBMCs provided the cDNA or gDNA that served as material.

Germline V gene sequence: CDR1 SGDLS, CDR2 YYNGEE. Trimming removed 0 bases from V and 0 bases from J, with 14 bases in between. The CDR3 length is 17 residues. Clones were read by immunoSEQ multiplex PCR, and TCRdb kept only the in-frame ones, dropping some. This table has 150,000 to 200,000 clones, 80% to 90% appearing once. Sequencing was carried out using peripheral blood. The sequence was obtained from a man aged 18 to 29 who had recovered from COVID-19. The chain uses TRBV9 and TRBJ2-3; D is undetermined. The CDR3 loop is CASSVAISLGSTDTQYF. The CDR3 DNA follows: TGTGCCAGCAGCGTAGCAATCAGCCTCGGGAGCACAGATACGCAGTATTTT.